These 26 T cell receptor beta chains came from one sample sequenced in a study of blood T cell repertoires in COVID-19. Assay used: immunoSEQ multiplex PCR; TCRdb lists only in-frame clones, some missing. Here the sample spans about 160,000 clones, 80% to 85% being singletons. Sequencing input: peripheral blood. Source of these receptors: a man younger than 35 with active or convalescent COVID-19.

This rearrangement joins TRBV6-6 to TRBJ1-2; D is ambiguous. The CDR3 consists of 12 residues. The V end was cut by 2 bases, the J end by 10 bases, with 11 bases between. Germline CDR1 reads MNHNY; CDR2 reads SVGAGI (reference sequence). The DNA of the CDR3 is TGTGCCAGCAGTTACGGGAGAACCTCCTACACCTTC. Its protein is CASSYGRTSYTF.

This clone was recorded only once. This chain joins TRBV5-8 and TRBJ2-7, with 12 bases fitting TRBD1. Germline CDR1 SGHTS, CDR2 YDEGEE. Unmatched junction bases numbered 4, after V lost 0 bases and J lost 6 bases. The CDR3 runs to 15 residues. CDR3 bases: TGTGCCAGCAGCTTGGCCGGGACAGGGGGCGGCGAGCAGTACTTC. Its translation is CASSLAGTGGGEQYF.

The gene calls are TRBV7-3 and TRBJ2-2, with 10 bases aligning to TRBD1. The CDR3 runs to 16 residues. From germline, CDR1 is SGHTA and CDR2 FQGTGA. With V trimmed by 4 bases and J by 4 bases, 6 bases remained unmatched. The DNA for the CDR3 is TGTGCCAGCAGCTCTCGACAGGGGGCGGGCACCGGGGAGCTGTTTTTT. Its protein is CASSSRQGAGTGELFF. Full variable domain (outside the CDR3, taken from reference TRBV7-3 and TRBJ2-2): GAGVSQTPSNKVTEKGKYVELRCDPISGHTALYWYRQSLGQGPEFLIYFQGTGAADDSGLPNDRFFAVRPEGSVSTLKIQRTERGDSAVYLCASSSRQGAGTGELFFGEGSRLTVL.

J is TRBJ1-2 and V is TRBV15; weak D call: TRBD1 (6 bases). Deletions cut 5 bases from V and 8 bases from J, with 21 bases between. CDR3 length: 15 residues. In germline, CDR1 is LNHNV, CDR2 YYDKDF (reference sequence). CDR3 sequence: CATSRRDTQPGGYTF. The CDR3 DNA follows: TGTGCCACCAGCCGCCGGGACACCCAGCCGGGGGGCTACACCTTC.

This chain joins TRBV5-1 and TRBJ2-2, with D uncertain. This CDR3 has 13 residues. The V and J ends lost 0 bases and 5 bases respectively, with 5 bases between them. CDR1 and CDR2 (germline): SGHRS, YFSETQ. Written as DNA, the CDR3 is TGCGCCAGCAGCTTGGAAGCGACCGGGGAGCTGTTTTTT. Amino acid sequence: CASSLEATGELFF.

The chain uses TRBV11-2 and TRBJ1-1; 9 bases match TRBD1. This CDR3 has 17 residues. The V segment lost 5 bases and the J segment 2 bases; nucleotides outside the gene matches: 12. The germline CDR1 and CDR2 sequences are SGHAT and FQNNGV. The CDR3, as DNA: TGTGCCAGCAGCGCGGTCCCGGGACAGGGTTACAACACTGAAGCTTTCTTT. As protein: CASSAVPGQGYNTEAFF. The entire variable domain, with the rest obtained from reference TRBV11-2 and TRBJ1-1, is as follows: EAGVAQSPRYKIIEKRQSVAFWCNPISGHATLYWYQQILGQGPKLLIQFQNNGVVDDSQLPKDRFSAERLKGVDSTLKIQPAKLEDSAVYLCASSAVPGQGYNTEAFFGQGTRLTVV.

CDR3 in DNA: TGTGCCAGCAGTTCGTCACGACAGGACGGCCAAGAGACCCAGTACTTC. Its translation is CASSSSRQDGQETQYF. V gene TRBV6-5 combines with J gene TRBJ2-5; TRBD1 is a possible D gene (6 bases). Germline values: CDR1 MNHEY, CDR2 SVGAGI. The CDR3 is made up of 16 amino acids. Trimming took 4 bases from V and 1 from J, leaving 16 bases between them.

The genes are TRBV18 and TRBJ2-4; TRBD2 matches at 7 bases. The junction had 9 bases not matched to a gene; V was cut back by 3 bases and J by 7 bases. This CDR3 comprises 15 residues. The germline V gene encodes CDR1 KGHSH and CDR2 LQKENI. This chain's CDR3 is CASSPSRTRGNIQYF. The CDR3 DNA reads TGTGCCAGCTCACCTTCTCGGACTAGGGGCAACATTCAGTACTTC.

The chain joins TRBV2 to TRBJ2-7; D is possibly TRBD1 (6 bases). Germline loops: CDR1 SNHLY, CDR2 FYNNEI. Deletions cut 4 bases from V and 3 bases from J, with 13 bases between. The CDR3 length is 14 residues. The CDR3: CASSALTGVYEQYF. CDR3 coding DNA: TGTGCCAGCAGTGCCTTGACAGGAGTCTACGAGCAGTACTTC.

V is TRBV13 and J is TRBJ2-5; 7 positions agree with TRBD2. The germline CDR1 and CDR2 sequences are PRHDT and FYEKMQ (reference sequence). The V segment lost 3 bases and the J segment 5 bases; nucleotides outside the gene matches: 12. The CDR3 runs to 16 residues. The CDR3 is CASSLTPAGVGETQYF. CDR3 DNA sequence: TGTGCCAGCAGCTTGACCCCCGCGGGGGTGGGTGAGACCCAGTACTTC.

This chain uses TRBV4-2 with TRBJ2-3; D uncertain. The CDR3 spans 15 residues. V lost 0 bases and J lost 6, with 13 bases in between. The V gene's germline CDR1 is LGHNA and CDR2 YNFKEQ. CDR3 amino acids: CASSQDLRPVDTQYF. For the CDR3, the DNA is TGTGCCAGCAGCCAAGACCTCCGTCCGGTTGATACGCAGTATTTT.

CDR3 loop: CASSSLGREPYEQYF. CDR3 bases: TGTGCCAGCAGCTCCCTCGGCAGGGAACCCTACGAGCAGTACTTC. The chain uses TRBV5-6 and TRBJ2-7, with D possibly being TRBD1 (5 bases). CDR3 length: 15 residues. V lost 3 bases and J lost 2, with 15 bases in between. The V gene's germline CDR1 is SGHDT and CDR2 YYEEEE.

The chain recombines TRBV28 with TRBJ2-1; D perhaps matches TRBD2 (6 bases). Germline V gene data show CDR1 as MDHEN and CDR2 as SYDVKM. The germline V and J ends were trimmed by 3 bases and 4 bases, with 16 bases remaining between them. The CDR3 has 16 amino acids. The CDR3 loop is CASSFTLAKTYNEQFF. CDR3 nucleotides: TGTGCCAGCAGTTTTACTCTAGCGAAGACATACAATGAGCAGTTCTTC.

This rearrangement joins TRBV4-3 to TRBJ2-7; 11 bases match TRBD2. Germline CDR1 and CDR2: LGHNA and YSLEER. CDR3 size: 18 residues. Losses at the gene ends were 0 bases for V and 1 base for J; bases not matched to a gene: 8. The CDR3 DNA is TGCGCCAGCAGCCAAGATTGGCCCGGGACTAGCGGTTCCTACGAGCAGTACTTC. Amino acid sequence: CASSQDWPGTSGSYEQYF.

The chain couples TRBV29-1 to TRBJ2-3, with 7 bases that match TRBD1. V dropped 7 bases and J dropped 9; count of bases not matched to a gene: 7. Germline assignment: CDR1 SQVTM and CDR2 ANQGSEA. The CDR3 is 11 amino acids. CDR3 in amino acids: CSGRRDSTQYF. The CDR3 DNA sequence: TGCAGCGGACGAAGGGACAGCACGCAGTATTTT.

J is TRBJ1-5 and V is TRBV4-3; D remains unclear. The CDR3 runs 13 residues. Germline CDR1 LGHNA, CDR2 YSLEER. V was trimmed by 0 bases and J by 5 bases, leaving 5 bases between them. Here the CDR3 reads CASSQDHYQPQHF. In nucleotides, the CDR3 is TGCGCCAGCAGCCAAGATCACTATCAGCCCCAGCATTTT.

The chain carries TRBV6-2 or TRBV6-3 and TRBJ2-7; 10 bases are a match to TRBD2. The ends lost 6 bases at V and 6 bases at J; junction bases unmatched: 14. The germline V gene encodes CDR1 MNHEY and CDR2 SVGEGT. The CDR3 spans 16 residues. The CDR3 DNA is TGTGCCAGCAGCCGAACCTCTAGCGGGAGCGCTGGCGAGCAGTACTTC. Its protein product is CASSRTSSGSAGEQYF.

The chain is built from TRBV9 and TRBJ2-1; weak D call: TRBD2 (6 bases). V gave up 5 bases and J gave up 3 bases, with 12 bases separating them. Per germline, CDR1 SGDLS and CDR2 YYNGEE. The CDR3 runs to 14 residues. The CDR3 loop is CASSSGGYYNEQFF. The CDR3, as DNA: TGTGCCAGCAGTTCCGGGGGTTACTACAATGAGCAGTTCTTC.

This clone was seen once. The CDR3: CASSLDPRLAGAPGSGELFF. The CDR3 nucleotides are TGTGCCAGCAGCTTAGACCCCCGACTAGCGGGGGCCCCGGGTAGCGGGGAGCTGTTTTTT. This chain uses TRBV11-2 with TRBJ2-2, with TRBD2 matching over 12 bases. CDR1 and CDR2 (germline): SGHAT, FQNNGV. The CDR3 covers 20 residues. V was pared by 0 bases and J by 7 bases, with 15 bases of the junction left unmatched.

V gene TRBV28 combines with J gene TRBJ2-5; 8 bases are shared with TRBD2. Looked up from germline, CDR1 is MDHEN and CDR2 is SYDVKM. The CDR3 is made up of 13 amino acids. The trim removed 5 bases at V and 2 bases at J, leaving 1 base unmatched. The CDR3 nucleotides are TGTGCCAGCAGTACTAGCGGTCAAGAGACCCAGTACTTC. This sequence encodes CASSTSGQETQYF.

The rearrangement uses TRBV7-2 and TRBJ1-4, with 12 bases lining up with TRBD1. Germline V gives CDR1 SGHTA, CDR2 FQGNSA. The CDR3 runs to 15 residues. Trimming removed 5 bases from V and 10 bases from J; junction bases left unmatched: 8. The CDR3 here is CASSHEGQGAGKLFF. The CDR3 DNA reads TGTGCCAGCAGCCACGAGGGACAGGGGGCTGGAAAACTGTTTTTT. The full variable domain, completed using reference TRBV7-2 and TRBJ1-4, is GAGVSQSPSNKVTEKGKDVELRCDPISGHTALYWYRQSLGQGLEFLIYFQGNSAPDKSGLPSDRFSAERTGGSVSTLTIQRTQQEDSAVYLCASSHEGQGAGKLFFGSGTQLSVL.

V gene TRBV5-4 combines with J gene TRBJ1-1; 8 nucleotides align to TRBD1. V gave up 0 bases and J gave up 5 bases; unmatched junction bases: 6. Germline loops: CDR1 SGHNT, CDR2 YYREEE (reference sequence). This CDR3 is built from 15 residues. The CDR3, as DNA: TGTGCCAGCAGCTTGGGAACAGGGGGTTTTACTGAAGCTTTCTTT. It encodes CASSLGTGGFTEAFF.

This clone has just a few counts. The chain has TRBV15 and TRBJ1-5; D ambiguous. Trimming removed 5 bases at V and 5 bases at J, with 19 bases between. This CDR3 comprises 16 residues. Germline V gene sequence: CDR1 LNHNV, CDR2 YYDKDF (reference sequence). DNA for the CDR3: TGTGCCACCAGCGGCAAGGAAGGCTACGGGGATCAGCCCCAGCATTTT. Its translation: CATSGKEGYGDQPQHF.

The rearrangement uses TRBV10-3 and TRBJ1-3, with 8 nucleotides matching TRBD1. The CDR3 length is 16 residues. CDR1 ENHRY and CDR2 SYGVKD come from the germline V gene. The trim removed 6 bases at V and 0 bases at J, leaving 7 bases unmatched. CDR3 coding DNA: TGTGCCATCAGATCGATGGGACAGGCCTCTGGAAACACCATATATTTT. Its translation is CAIRSMGQASGNTIYF.

This clone was seen more than once but under ten times. V and J are TRBV7-9 and TRBJ2-3, with D possibly matching TRBD2 (6 bases). The CDR3 covers 17 residues. Per germline, CDR1 SEHNR and CDR2 FQNEAQ (reference sequence). Trimming cost V 4 bases and J 4 bases, with 21 bases left between them. The DNA of the CDR3 is TGTGCCAGCAGCTCACCGCGGGGCCCAACCCGCCCAGATACGCAGTATTTT. Translated: CASSSPRGPTRPDTQYF.

A few counts support this clone. V is TRBV7-5 and J is TRBJ2-1; the table calls TRBD1, which could not be checked here. TRBV7-5 is flagged as a pseudogene. This CDR3 region has 17 residues. The CDR3: CARSLNRGRLPYNEQFF. The CDR3 nucleotides read TGTGCCAGAAGCCTCAACAGGGGCAGGTTACCCTACAATGAGCAGTTCTTC.